A selection of T cell receptor beta chains follows, all from one sample in a study of OX40 agonist ivuxolimab in advanced cancers. Some clones are missing from TCRdb's copy, which holds only in-frame ones; the method was immunoSEQ multiplex PCR. The sample lists 65,000 to 85,000 clones; around 89% were seen once. This specimen consisted of CD4+ or CD8+ T cells sorted from blood, obtained in a trial of the OX40 agonist ivuxolimab. The receptors here all came from an adult with an advanced solid tumor such as melanoma, head and neck, liver or kidney cancer. The conserved cysteine and the conserved F or W are not part of the CDR3 here. Where a row states a size, it is once, few, many or the class of an expanded clone; other rows omit it.

V gene,J gene,clone size,CDR3 protein
TRBV4-1,TRBJ2-2,-,ASSQERGGGTGELF
TRBV14,TRBJ2-5,-,ASSHPGTIQETQY
TRBV7-6,TRBJ2-5,-,ASSLGPLGGETQY
TRBV6-6,TRBJ1-1,once,ASSYLMNTEAF
TRBV7-7,TRBJ2-5,few,ASSQGGLETQY
TRBV9,TRBJ2-1,-,ASSPGTSGYNEQF
TRBV9,TRBJ2-6,-,ASSQHSGANVLT
TRBV6-6,TRBJ2-7,-,ASSTTPGGSSYEQY
TRBV28,TRBJ2-3,-,ASSPLRGVSTDTQY
TRBV2,TRBJ2-5,-,ASTHPQRGGKETQY
TRBV18,TRBJ1-5,-,ASSPSAGPYQPQH
TRBV2,TRBJ2-2,-,ASSRTGANTGELF
TRBV6-5,TRBJ1-1,-,ASSLVRGLVTEAF
TRBV14,TRBJ2-7,once,ASSQELAGLRYEQY
TRBV2,TRBJ2-1,-,ASTRRINGEQF
TRBV7-9,TRBJ2-5,-,ASSPNLDGEETQY
TRBV6-5,TRBJ2-7,few,ASGEGAVRY
TRBV7-7,TRBJ2-2,-,ASSLRVQEAGELF
TRBV7-3,TRBJ2-5,-,ASSTGTSAQETQY
TRBV7-9,TRBJ2-1,-,ASSLVRGRRTSGTEQF
TRBV6-1,TRBJ2-5,-,ASSEAQGGTDRIQETQY
TRBV5-5,TRBJ1-6,-,ASSLDQRLPLH
TRBV5-1,TRBJ2-3,-,ASSWGITDTQY
TRBV2,TRBJ2-1,few,ASRDTGGAYNEQF
TRBV5-6,TRBJ2-3,-,ASSLVATSTDTQY
TRBV6-5,TRBJ1-1,-,ASSSPGTGGTEAF
TRBV2,TRBJ1-5,few,ASRPRGNQPQH
TRBV7-3,TRBJ2-2,-,ASSFSDTGELF
TRBV9,TRBJ2-7,-,ASSKREGRYEQY
TRBV18,TRBJ1-2,-,ASSPPPPRRGHGYT
TRBV27,TRBJ2-4,-,ASSVWAGTDAKNIQY
TRBV7-9,TRBJ2-5,-,ASSLVGTSGRSLRETQY
TRBV9,TRBJ2-5,-,ASSAGGGQETQY
TRBV5-1,TRBJ2-1,-,ASSLGSGLSYNEQF
TRBV10-1,TRBJ2-3,-,ASSDPAGPQY
TRBV5-1,TRBJ2-1,-,ASSLSAGAYNEQF
TRBV5-4,TRBJ2-5,once,ASSPQGKETQY
TRBV5-4,TRBJ1-2,-,ASSPGTDFYGYT
TRBV7-9,TRBJ1-1,-,ASSQLTEAF
TRBV14,TRBJ2-7,-,ASSLGTGFSEQY
TRBV4-2,TRBJ2-5,-,ASSQVPSGGPQETQY
TRBV14,TRBJ1-1,-,ASSQDLSGRNTEAF
TRBV7-7,TRBJ1-5,few,ASSLAQNQPQH
TRBV29-1,TRBJ2-5,once,SVEAAVQETQY
TRBV29-1,TRBJ1-2,-,SVGGQGAGGYT
TRBV6-5,TRBJ1-2,-,ASTSSTNYGYT
TRBV7-2,TRBJ1-2,-,ASSFIGTKLYHGYT
TRBV10-1,TRBJ1-3,few,ASSPTTGNTIY
TRBV19,TRBJ1-5,-,ASSTTGGGQPQH
TRBV5-1,TRBJ1-1,-,ASSLAGESKAF
TRBV7-9,TRBJ2-1,-,ASSLGSSQGGF
TRBV5-4,TRBJ2-3,-,ASSLDYSTDTQY
TRBV5-4,TRBJ1-2,-,ASSLDGTRNYGYT
TRBV7-3,TRBJ2-5,-,ASSQGARETQY